This T cell receptor (beta chain) was recorded in a study of human T cells and chemical hapten exposure. Regarding the study as a whole: No shift was seen in TCRs above 1 in 1000 frequency with DPC sensitization.

This clonotype was seen a handful of times. Its antigen is unknown. The germline V and J ends were trimmed by 4 bases and 0 bases, with 13 bases remaining between them. Germline loops: CDR1 MGHDK, CDR2 SYGVNS. The CDR3 contains 15 residues. In TCRdb, the RACE reads were re-called with MiXCR into one record per CDR3 protein. This repertoire shows about 69,000 distinct CDR3 sequences, 25% to 40% found once; its top ten account for about 8.9%. Sample time point: patch test 1, 2 weeks after DPC sensitization. Sample treatment: therapeutic diphenylcyclopropenone sensitization with weekly scalp DPC. The chain couples TRBV25-1 to TRBJ2-7; the D call may be TRBD1 or TRBD2 (5 bases each). The receptor was derived from a man aged 35 to 55 with alopecia areata. Some clones in this sample may be carry-over from other donors' samples. This material consisted of whole blood, taken in connection with sensitization to the hapten diphenylcyclopropenone (DPC). The CDR3 reads CASSGTDGTSYEQYF. The CDR3 DNA is TGTGCCAGCAGTGGCACCGACGGGACCTCCTACGAGCAGTACTTC.